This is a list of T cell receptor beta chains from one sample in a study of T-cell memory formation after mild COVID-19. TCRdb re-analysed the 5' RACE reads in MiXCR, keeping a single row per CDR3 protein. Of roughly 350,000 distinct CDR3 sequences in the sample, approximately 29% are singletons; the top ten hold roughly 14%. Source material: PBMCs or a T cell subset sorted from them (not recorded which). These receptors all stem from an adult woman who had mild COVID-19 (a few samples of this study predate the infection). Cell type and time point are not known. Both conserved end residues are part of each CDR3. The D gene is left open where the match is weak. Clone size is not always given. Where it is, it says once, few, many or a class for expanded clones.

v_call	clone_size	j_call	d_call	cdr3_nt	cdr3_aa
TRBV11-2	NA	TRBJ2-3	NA	TGTGCCAGCAGCTTAGAGGGACATGGGGCTGGAGATACGCAGTATTTT	CASSLEGHGAGDTQYF
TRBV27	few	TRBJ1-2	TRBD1	TGTGCCAGCAGCCCGGGACAGGGGTTAAATGGCTACACCTTC	CASSPGQGLNGYTF
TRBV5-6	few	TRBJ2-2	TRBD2	TGTGCCAGCAGCCCCGGGACTAGCGGGATCTGGGGGGAGCTGTTTTTT	CASSPGTSGIWGELFF
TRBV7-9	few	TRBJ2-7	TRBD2	TGTGCCAGCATTTCTAGCGGGGCCTACGAGCAGTACTTC	CASISSGAYEQYF
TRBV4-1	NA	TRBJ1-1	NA	TGCGCCAGCAGCCAAGGGGGTTTGGGCACTGAAGCTTTCTTT	CASSQGGLGTEAFF
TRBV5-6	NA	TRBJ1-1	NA	TGTGCCAGCGGCCCCCAACAGGGTGGCACTGAAGCTTTCTTT	CASGPQQGGTEAFF
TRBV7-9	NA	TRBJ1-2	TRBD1	TGTGCCAGCAGCACCTATCGGACAGGGAGTGATGGCTACACCTTC	CASSTYRTGSDGYTF
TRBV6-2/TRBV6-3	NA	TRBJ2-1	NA	TGTGCCATACACCCTCAGGGTTCCTCCTACAATGAGCAGTTCTTC	CAIHPQGSSYNEQFF
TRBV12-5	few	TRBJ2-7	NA	TGTGCTAGTGGCCCGCGGGACAACTCCTACGAGCAGTACTTC	CASGPRDNSYEQYF
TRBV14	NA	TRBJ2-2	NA	TGTGCCAGCAGCGAGACAACACTTGGATCCGGGGAGCTGTTTTTT	CASSETTLGSGELFF
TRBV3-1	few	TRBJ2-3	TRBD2	TGTGCCAGCACCCTGGGACTAGCTCGCACAGATACGCAGTATTTT	CASTLGLARTDTQYF
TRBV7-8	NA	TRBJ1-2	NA	TGTGCCAGCAGCCCAGGGACACATATGGACCACACCTTC	CASSPGTHMDHTF
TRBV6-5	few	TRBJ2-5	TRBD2	TGTGCCAGCAGTTCCCTAGCGGGAGGCTTCCAAGAGACCCAGTACTTC	CASSSLAGGFQETQYF
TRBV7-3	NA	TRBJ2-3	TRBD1	TGTGCCAGCGGGGGACAGGGGGCAGATACGCAGTATTTT	CASGGQGADTQYF
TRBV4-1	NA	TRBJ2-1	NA	TGCGCCAGCAGCCAAGATCCAGGGGCCCACAATGAGCAGTTCTTC	CASSQDPGAHNEQFF
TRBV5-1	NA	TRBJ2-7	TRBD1	TGCGCCAGCAGCTCAGTACCGCGGGACAGGGACCACGAGCAGTACTTC	CASSSVPRDRDHEQYF
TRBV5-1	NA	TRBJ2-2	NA	TGCGCCAGCAGAACGGACTTCTTGAACACCGGGGAGCTGTTTTTT	CASRTDFLNTGELFF
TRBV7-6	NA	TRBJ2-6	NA	TGTGCCAGCAGCTTAATCGGTGGGGCCAACGTCCTGACTTTC	CASSLIGGANVLTF
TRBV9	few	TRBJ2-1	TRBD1	TGTGCCAGCAGCGTAGGAGGGACAGGGGGGACGTACAATGAGCAGTTCTTC	CASSVGGTGGTYNEQFF
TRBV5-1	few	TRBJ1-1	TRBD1	TGCGCCAGCAGCTTGGAGTGGACAGGGCGAACTGAAGCTTTCTTT	CASSLEWTGRTEAFF
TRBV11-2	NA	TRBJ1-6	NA	TGTGCCAGCAGTGAGGCGACAGGCTTGTATAATTCACCCCTCCACTTT	CASSEATGLYNSPLHF
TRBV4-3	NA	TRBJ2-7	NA	TGCGCCAGCAGCCAAGGACGGGAGTACGAGCAGTACTTC	CASSQGREYEQYF
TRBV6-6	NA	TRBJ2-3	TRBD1	TGTGCCAGCAGTGTCGGCGGGACAGGGGGAACAGATACGCAGTATTTT	CASSVGGTGGTDTQYF
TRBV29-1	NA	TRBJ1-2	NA	TGCAGCTCTAAGGGGTCGGGCTACACCTTC	CSSKGSGYTF
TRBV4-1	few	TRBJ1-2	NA	TGCGCCAGCAGCCAGAGAATAATTCGCACTCAGGGAGATGGCTACACCTTC	CASSQRIIRTQGDGYTF
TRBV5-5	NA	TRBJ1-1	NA	TGTGCCAGCAGCTTGGCCATGACTGCCCTTAAAGCTTTCTTT	CASSLAMTALKAFF
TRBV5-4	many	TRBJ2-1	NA	TGTGCCAGCAGCTTGGATGGGACTTCGTACAATGAGCAGTTCTTC	CASSLDGTSYNEQFF
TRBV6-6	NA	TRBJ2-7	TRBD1	TGTGCCAGCAGGACAGGGAGCTCCTACGAGCAGTACTTC	CASRTGSSYEQYF
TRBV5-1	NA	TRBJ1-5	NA	TGCGCCAGCAGTGCGGGGGATAGCAATCAGCCCCAGCATTTT	CASSAGDSNQPQHF
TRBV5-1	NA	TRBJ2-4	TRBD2	TGCGCCAGCAGCTTAGGACGAGGGACTAGCGGGGAAAACATTCAGTACTTC	CASSLGRGTSGENIQYF
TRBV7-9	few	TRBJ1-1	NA	TGTGCCAGCAGCTTAGTTCCCGACTACACTGAAGCTTTCTTT	CASSLVPDYTEAFF
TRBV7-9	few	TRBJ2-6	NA	TGTGCCAGCAGCCGACTTAAAGGCTCTGGGGCCAACGTCCTGACTTTC	CASSRLKGSGANVLTF
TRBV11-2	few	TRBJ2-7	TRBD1	TGTGCCAGCAGCTCTACAGGGGCAGACACCTACGAGCAGTACTTC	CASSSTGADTYEQYF
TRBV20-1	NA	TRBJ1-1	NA	TGCAGTGCTAGAGACGGGGCGAACACTGAAGCTTTCTTT	CSARDGANTEAFF
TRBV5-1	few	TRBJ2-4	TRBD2	TGCGCCAGCAGCTTCGCGGGAGCGGGAGCCAAAAACATTCAGTACTTC	CASSFAGAGAKNIQYF
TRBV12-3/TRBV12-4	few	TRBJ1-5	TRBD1	TGTGCCAGCAGTCAGGGACAGGGGGTCCTCAATCAGCCCCAGCATTTT	CASSQGQGVLNQPQHF